The rows below give T cell receptor beta chains drawn from one sample of a study of graft-versus-host responses after intestinal transplantation. The table came from immunoSEQ multiplex PCR; TCRdb's copy has only in-frame clones and leaves some out. The repertoire holds 55,000 to 85,000 clones, with roughly 90% as singletons. These receptors have no known antigen. The sample here was unstimulated CD8+ T cells sorted from spleen or lymph node cells, taken before intestinal transplant. All receptors derive from a human donor who received an intestinal transplant. Each CDR3 is given with its conserved first and last residue. D genes are given only for firm matches. Rows may omit the clone size; those that give it use once, few, many or a size class.

TRBJ2-7 NA NA 13 TRBV11-3 CASSSRGNYEQYF TGTGCCAGCAGCTCCAGGGGAAACTACGAGCAGTACTTC
TRBJ2-7 NA NA 15 TRBV5-6 CASSWGVKSSYEQYF TGTGCCAGCAGCTGGGGAGTTAAAAGCTCCTACGAGCAGTACTTC
TRBJ2-7 NA NA 15 TRBV11-2 CASSLGSREDYEQYF TGTGCCAGCAGCTTAGGTTCCAGGGAAGACTACGAGCAGTACTTC
TRBJ1-2 NA NA 15 TRBV5-6 CASSLKHRPGGGYTF TGTGCCAGCAGCTTAAAGCACCGGCCTGGGGGGGGCTACACCTTC
TRBJ2-7 NA NA 15 TRBV27 CASSFGGFSSYEQYF TGTGCCAGCAGTTTCGGCGGATTTAGCTCCTACGAGCAGTACTTC
TRBJ2-7 TRBD1 NA 15 TRBV9 CASSPGLTGEYEQYF TGTGCCAGCAGTCCGGGCTTGACAGGGGAGTACGAGCAGTACTTC
TRBJ2-1 TRBD2 NA 16 TRBV4-1 CASSQAVRTRRNEQFF TGCGCCAGCAGCCAAGCGGTCCGGACTAGACGGAATGAGCAGTTCTTC
TRBJ1-1 NA NA 17 TRBV11-2 CASSPTPGVPMNTEAFF TGTGCCAGCAGCCCGACCCCCGGGGTCCCGATGAACACTGAAGCTTTCTTT
TRBJ2-1 NA NA 13 TRBV11-2 CASSLPGYNEQFF TGTGCCAGCAGCTTACCGGGGTACAATGAGCAGTTCTTC
TRBJ1-2 NA once 15 TRBV6-5 CASSYDGGTNYGYTF TGTGCCAGCAGTTACGATGGTGGGACAAACTATGGCTACACCTTC
TRBJ2-1 NA NA 19 TRBV6-1 CASSELVYLGPGQNNEQFF TGTGCCAGCAGTGAACTTGTCTATTTGGGACCGGGACAAAACAATGAGCAGTTCTTC
TRBJ1-1 NA NA 14 TRBV4-1 CASSQDNGDTEAFF TGCGCCAGCAGCCAAGATAACGGGGACACTGAAGCTTTCTTT
TRBJ1-1 NA NA 13 TRBV11-2 CASSLSIDTEAFF TGTGCCAGCAGCTTAAGCATCGACACTGAAGCTTTCTTT
TRBJ2-3 NA NA 16 TRBV28 CASTVRLAYHTDTQYF TGTGCCAGCACCGTTCGGCTAGCGTATCACACAGATACGCAGTATTTT
TRBJ2-7 TRBD2 NA 15 TRBV5-1 CASSLRRGSGHEQYF TGCGCCAGCAGCTTGAGGCGCGGGAGTGGGCACGAGCAGTACTTC
TRBJ2-1 TRBD1 NA 15 TRBV6-5 CASSLDRGGYNEQFF TGTGCCAGCAGTTTAGACAGGGGTGGCTACAATGAGCAGTTCTTC
TRBJ2-7 TRBD1 NA 14 TRBV13 CASSYPTGSYEQYF TGTGCCAGCAGCTACCCGACAGGGAGCTACGAGCAGTACTTC
TRBJ2-5 NA NA 16 TRBV28 CASSLRLWGPPETQYF TGTGCCAGCAGTTTAAGGCTATGGGGGCCACCAGAGACCCAGTACTTC
TRBJ1-5 NA NA 13 TRBV1 CTSMTRGDQPQHF TGCACCAGCATGACCCGGGGGGATCAGCCCCAGCATTTT
TRBJ2-7 TRBD2 NA 11 TRBV2 CASGAGGFEHF TGTGCCAGCGGGGCGGGGGGATTTGAGCACTTC
TRBJ2-3 TRBD2 NA 19 TRBV10-1 CASSVPGSGRAGRADTQYF TGCGCCAGCAGTGTCCCGGGTAGCGGGAGGGCCGGGCGGGCAGATACGCAGTATTTT
TRBJ2-3 NA NA 15 TRBV9 CASSAGPGGTDTQYF TGTGCCAGCAGCGCGGGGCCGGGGGGCACAGATACGCAGTATTTT
TRBJ1-4 NA NA 15 TRBV6-6 CASTHPTGVNEKLFF TGTGCCAGCACCCACCCCACGGGGGTGAATGAAAAACTGTTTTTT
TRBJ1-5 TRBD1 few 20 TRBV6-7 CASSYMSETGEGHSNQPQHF TGTGCCAGCAGTTACATGTCGGAGACAGGGGAGGGACATAGCAATCAGCCCCAGCATTTT
TRBJ2-3 NA once 16 TRBV28 CASSIQGEGDTDTQYF TGTGCCAGCAGCATACAGGGGGAGGGGGATACAGATACGCAGTATTTT
TRBJ1-4 TRBD1 NA 17 TRBV27 CASGPDREGEFNEKLFF TGTGCCAGCGGCCCTGACAGGGAAGGGGAGTTTAATGAAAAACTGTTTTTT
TRBJ2-3 TRBD2 once 15 TRBV13 CASSVGLVMTDTQYF TGTGCCAGCAGCGTAGGACTAGTCATGACAGATACGCAGTATTTT
TRBJ2-7 TRBD2 once 15 TRBV9 CASSLNSGFGYEQYF TGTGCCAGCAGCCTTAATAGCGGGTTCGGGTACGAGCAGTACTTC
TRBJ2-2 TRBD2 NA 16 TRBV5-4 CASSDGLAENTGELFF TGTGCCAGCAGCGACGGACTAGCGGAAAACACCGGGGAGCTGTTTTTT
TRBJ1-5 TRBD1 NA 14 TRBV9 CASSASGGSQPQHF TGTGCCAGCAGCGCTTCAGGGGGCAGCCAGCCCCAGCATTTT
TRBJ2-7 NA NA 14 TRBV28 CASSPIRDSYEQYF TGTGCCAGCAGTCCCATCCGGGACTCCTACGAGCAGTACTTC
TRBJ1-5 TRBD1 NA 15 TRBV6-1 CASSDGRGRGQPQHF TGTGCCAGCAGTGACGGGAGGGGGCGTGGTCAGCCCCAGCATTTT
TRBJ2-3 TRBD2 NA 16 TRBV9 CASSSHSGRLTDTQYF TGTGCCAGCAGCTCCCATAGCGGGAGACTGACAGATACGCAGTATTTT
TRBJ2-7 TRBD2 NA 16 TRBV27 CASRIYSGTAPYEQYF TGTGCCAGCAGGATCTATAGCGGGACGGCGCCCTACGAGCAGTACTTC
TRBJ1-2 NA NA 12 TRBV10-3 CAITPGEGGYTF TGTGCCATCACCCCAGGGGAAGGCGGCTACACCTTC
TRBJ2-7 TRBD1 once 13 TRBV27 CASSLSAGGEQYF TGTGCCAGCAGTTTATCGGCAGGGGGCGAGCAGTACTTC
TRBJ1-5 TRBD1 NA 18 TRBV27 CASSSRGTGIRIAQPQHF TGTGCCAGCAGTTCGCGAGGGACAGGAATACGAATCGCTCAGCCCCAGCATTTT